The clone carrying this TCR beta chain was observed a single time. Its target is unknown. This entry is derived from a study of cytomegalovirus exposure and HLA in healthy donors. Study as a whole: T cells numbering about 179 million yielded some 110 million unique TCR beta sequences in an earlier analysis.

General study points: Productive rates of about 90% or about 30% were seen for most TCR beta V segments in an earlier analysis. Further analysis was carried out later, and it showed several of the most significant clusters appearing linked to common viral pathogens. Analysis was carried out at a later point, and it linked a missense DCLRE1C variant to TCR beta V- and J-gene trimming.

The PCR contained 60 Vbeta and 13 Jbeta primers. Sequencing was performed with immunoSEQ multiplex PCR; in TCRdb, only in-frame clones are kept and a portion is missing. The sample lists 100,000 to 150,000 clones; 65% to 80% were seen once. The germline CDR1 and CDR2 sequences are SQVTM and ANQGSEA. Trimming stripped 5 bases from V and 6 bases from J, with 23 bases between. The CDR3 is 15 amino acids. The sample taken for sequencing was PBMCs. This receptor was taken from a woman in her thirties or forties in good health and CMV-seronegative. The chain is built from TRBV29-1 and TRBJ2-7; perhaps TRBD2 as D (6 bases). The CDR3 reads CSVIPERGYGSEQYF. The CDR3 coding sequence is TGCAGCGTTATCCCAGAACGGGGGTACGGGTCCGAGCAGTACTTC.